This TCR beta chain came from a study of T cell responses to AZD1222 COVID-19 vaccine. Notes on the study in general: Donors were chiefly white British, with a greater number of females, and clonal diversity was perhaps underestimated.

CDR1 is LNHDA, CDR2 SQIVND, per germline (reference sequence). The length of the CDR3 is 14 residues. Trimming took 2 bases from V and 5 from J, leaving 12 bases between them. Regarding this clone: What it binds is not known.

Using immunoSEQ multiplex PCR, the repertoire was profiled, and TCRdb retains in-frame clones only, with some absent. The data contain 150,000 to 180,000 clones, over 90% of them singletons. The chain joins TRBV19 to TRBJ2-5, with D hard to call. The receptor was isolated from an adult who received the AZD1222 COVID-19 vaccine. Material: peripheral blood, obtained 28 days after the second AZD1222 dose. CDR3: CASSIWSNGETQYF. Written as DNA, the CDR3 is TGTGCCAGTAGTATATGGTCAAACGGGGAGACCCAGTACTTC.